This T cell receptor beta chain was found in a study of blood T cells in healthy people across ages. Broader study findings: Shifts in expanded clonotypes may have been confounded by donor CMV status, which was unknown.

At least ten counts were recorded for this clonotype. The antigen is unknown. V lost 6 bases, J lost 0 bases, and 12 bases lay in between. The CDR3 runs 15 residues. Germline CDR1 and CDR2: SGHTA and FQGNSA. Combining a sample-barcoded 5' primer with a J-beta primer mix, a second PCR ran for roughly 7 to 11 cycles. Researchers report that each sample yielded at least 3 million CDR3-containing paired-end reads. TCRdb re-called the 5' RACE reads through MiXCR, storing one row per CDR3 protein. There are about 670,000 distinct CDR3 sequences in the sample; 40% to 50% occur only once, and about 32% lies in the top ten.

The rearrangement uses TRBV7-2 and TRBJ2-1; no firm D call. Sequenced material: blood. The TCR sequence derives from an elderly man in good health. The CDR3 DNA follows: TGTGCCAGCAGAGTGGACGGTTTCTCCTACAATGAGCAGTTCTTC. This gives the protein CASRVDGFSYNEQFF.